The 4 T cell receptor beta chains below were found in one sample sequenced in a study of blood T cell repertoires in COVID-19. This table comes from immunoSEQ multiplex PCR, and its TCRdb copy is limited to in-frame clones, with some not included. This sample yields about 220,000 clones, of which approximately 80% are seen a single time; approximately 3.6% belongs to the top ten. The specimen was PBMCs or T cells enriched from blood (not recorded which). The origin of the receptors is a woman aged 55 to 70 who had recovered from COVID-19.

This clone appeared once. V is TRBV30 and J is TRBJ2-6; TRBD1 agrees at 9 bases. This CDR3 contains 18 residues. V gave up 0 bases and J gave up 0 bases; unmatched junction bases: 6. Germline V gives CDR1 GTSNPN, CDR2 SVGIG (reference sequence). The CDR3 coding sequence is TGTGCCTGGAGTGTACCGACAGGGGGTTACTCTGGGGCCAACGTCCTGACTTTC. It translates to CAWSVPTGGYSGANVLTF.

This clone occurred once. The rearrangement uses TRBV3-1 (or the pseudogene TRBV3-2) and TRBJ2-7; no clear D. Germline CDR1 reads LGHDT; CDR2 reads YNNKEL (reference sequence). Trimming removed 4 bases at V and 3 bases at J, with 10 bases between. The CDR3 length is 13 residues. This chain's CDR3 is CASSPTARYEQYF. In DNA form, the CDR3 reads TGTGCCAGCAGCCCTACAGCCCGCTACGAGCAGTACTTC.

The chain couples TRBV10-3 to TRBJ1-4, with D uncertain. CDR3 length equals 14 residues. With 11 bases removed from V and 4 bases from J, the gap between germline ends came to 17 bases. CDR1 and CDR2 from the germline V gene are ENHRY and SYGVKD. The CDR3 DNA is TGTGCCTCAAGAATGGCGGGGAGTAATGAAAAACTGTTTTTT. Translating gives CASRMAGSNEKLFF.

The rearrangement links TRBV7-3 to TRBJ1-6, with a possible D match to TRBD1 (6 bases). Germline-derived CDR1 and CDR2 are SGHTA and FQGTGA. The CDR3 totals 16 residues. The V gene lost 2 bases and the J gene lost 6 bases, with 14 bases spanning the gap. CDR3 region: CASSLLGQGSNSPLHF. The CDR3, as DNA: TGTGCCAGCAGCTTACTGGGGCAGGGGTCTAATTCACCCCTCCACTTT.